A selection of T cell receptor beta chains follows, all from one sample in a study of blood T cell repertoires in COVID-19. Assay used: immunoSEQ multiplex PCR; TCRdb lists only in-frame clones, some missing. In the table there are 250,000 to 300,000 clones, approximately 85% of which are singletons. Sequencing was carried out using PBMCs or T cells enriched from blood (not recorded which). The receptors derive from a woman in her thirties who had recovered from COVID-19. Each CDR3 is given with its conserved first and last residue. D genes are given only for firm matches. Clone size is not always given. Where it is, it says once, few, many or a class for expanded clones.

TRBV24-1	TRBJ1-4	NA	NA	TGTGCCACCAGTGACCCCGCAGCAGGGGTCGGGGTTCGTGAAAAACTGTTTTTT	CATSDPAAGVGVREKLFF
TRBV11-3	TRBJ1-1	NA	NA	TGTGCCAGCAGCTTTGGGGCCCGGACTGAAGCTTTCTTT	CASSFGARTEAFF
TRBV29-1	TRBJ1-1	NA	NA	TGCAGCGGAGTGTCGACTGAAGCTTTCTTT	CSGVSTEAFF
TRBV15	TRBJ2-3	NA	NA	TGTGCCACCAGCAGAGTCTCGGGCACAGATACGCAGTATTTT	CATSRVSGTDTQYF
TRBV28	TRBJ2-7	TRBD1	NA	TGTGCCAGCAGGACCGGGACAGGGGGTTACGAGCAGTACTTC	CASRTGTGGYEQYF
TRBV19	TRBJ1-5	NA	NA	TGTGCCAGTAGTTGGGGGGAGAGCAATCAGCCCCAGCATTTT	CASSWGESNQPQHF
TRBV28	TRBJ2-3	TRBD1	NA	TGTGCCAGCAGGAAATCAACAGGGGCGGATACGCAGTATTTT	CASRKSTGADTQYF
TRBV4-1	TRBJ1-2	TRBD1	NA	TGCGCCAGCAGCCAACCTCCAACAGGGGGTGGCTACACCTTC	CASSQPPTGGGYTF
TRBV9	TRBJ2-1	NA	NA	TGTGCCAGCAGCCCACTAGGGCATGAGCAGTTCTTC	CASSPLGHEQFF
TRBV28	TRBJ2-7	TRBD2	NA	TGTGCCAGCAGTTGGACTAGCGGCGCCTACGAGCAGTACTTC	CASSWTSGAYEQYF
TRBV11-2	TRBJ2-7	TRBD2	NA	TGTGCCAGCAGCCCCGTAGCGGGGGGCGGGTACGAGCAGTACTTC	CASSPVAGGGYEQYF
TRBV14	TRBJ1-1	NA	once	TGTGCCAGCAGCCAAGATCTTCGGGGAGAAGCTTTCTTT	CASSQDLRGEAFF
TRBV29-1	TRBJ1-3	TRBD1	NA	TGCAGCGTTGAAGGGGCAAGGAAGGGGGCAAGAAACACCATATATTTT	CSVEGARKGARNTIYF
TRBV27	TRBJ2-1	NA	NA	TGTGCCAGCAGTCCACGACTAGTCTCCTACAATGAGCAGTTCTTC	CASSPRLVSYNEQFF
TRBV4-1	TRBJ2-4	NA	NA	TGCGCCAGCAGCCAAGATCTAGGGCGGGGATCCAAAAACATTCAGTACTTC	CASSQDLGRGSKNIQYF